This TCR beta chain was sequenced for a study of beta chain features in type 1 diabetes. Overall study results and limits: Moderately but significantly shorter TCRB CDR3s were found in Type 1 diabetes patients in all four CD4+ subsets. At VDJ recombination sites, type 1 diabetes patients had fewer insertions and more deleted nucleotides.

With regard to this clone: Its specificity is unknown.

V lost 6 bases to trimming and J lost 10 bases; unmatched junction nucleotides: 17. Germline V gene lookup returns CDR1 SGHRS and CDR2 YFSETQ. The CDR3 has 15 amino acids. Expressed TCRB transcripts were sequenced, since all the RNA that had been isolated was reverse transcribed. Repertoires were generated with immunoSEQ multiplex PCR, while TCRdb's copy carries only in-frame clones and drops some. The repertoire holds 630,000 or so clones, with roughly 13% as singletons. Sequenced: naive CD4+ T cells from blood. This receptor was obtained from a man younger than 35 with type 1 diabetes. The chain carries TRBV5-1 and TRBJ1-1; 8 bases line up with TRBD1. CDR3 in DNA: TGCGCCAGCACCCCGATGGGACAGGACCTACCTGGAGCTTTCTTT. Amino acids: CASTPMGQDLPGAFF. Full variable domain (missing parts from reference TRBV5-1 and TRBJ1-1): KAGVTQTPRYLIKTRGQQVTLSCSPISGHRSVSWYQQTPGQGLQFLFEYFSETQRNKGNFPGRFSGRQFSNSRSEMNVSTLELGDSALYLCASTPMGQDLPGAFFGQGTRLTVV.